This T cell receptor (beta chain) was sequenced during a study of sequential checkpoint blockade in melanoma. Whole-study context: Randomization was 1:1 between first-line nivolumab→ipilimumab and ipilimumab→nivolumab.

The CDR3 sequence is 19 residues long. Germline V CDR1 and CDR2: LNHDA, SQIVND (reference sequence). V dropped 4 bases and J dropped 0; count of bases not matched to a gene: 11. Measured with immunoSEQ multiplex PCR; TCRdb has only the in-frame clones, and not every one. The sample lists around 19,000 clones; over 60% were seen once. The treatment was: randomized to nivolumab then ipilimumab (arm A) or the reverse (arm B). No patient had prior DNA-damaging chemotherapy. Live CD3+CD8+ CD19− CD56− cells were sorted from PBMCs. This sequence was found in a human donor with melanoma. The rearrangement joins TRBV19 to TRBJ2-6, with 8 positions matching TRBD2. The input for sequencing was CD8+ T cells sorted from blood (inferred from file names), taken from a patient given nivolumab and ipilimumab in sequence. DNA of the CDR3: TGTGCCAGTAGTACCCAAGCGGGGGCCATATACTCTGGGGCCAACGTCCTGACTTTC. Protein sequence: CASSTQAGAIYSGANVLTF.